The T cell receptor beta chain described here comes from a study of blood T cell repertoires in COVID-19. Study details: The United States, Italy and Spain provided the acute and convalescent COVID-19 samples.

Generated by immunoSEQ multiplex PCR, the TCRdb table keeps only in-frame clones and is missing some. The profile shows fewer than 30,000 clones, 85% to 95% of them singletons. The trim removed 5 bases at V and 6 bases at J, leaving 5 bases unmatched. The germline CDR1 and CDR2 sequences are KGHSH and LQKENI. There are 13 residues in the CDR3. Sequencing used peripheral blood. This receptor was taken from a woman in her seventies with COVID-19, enrolled during active disease. The gene calls are TRBV18 and TRBJ2-3; 7 nucleotides line up with TRBD1. Written as DNA, the CDR3 is TGTGCCAGCTCATCCTTGGACAGGGATACGCAGTATTTT. Protein product: CASSSLDRDTQYF. The whole variable domain, filled in from reference TRBV18 and TRBJ2-3, reads NAGVMQNPRHLVRRRGQEARLRCSPMKGHSHVYWYRQLPEEGLKFMVYLQKENIIDESGMPKERFSAEFPKEGPSILRIQQVVRGDSAAYFCASSSLDRDTQYFGPGTRLTVL.